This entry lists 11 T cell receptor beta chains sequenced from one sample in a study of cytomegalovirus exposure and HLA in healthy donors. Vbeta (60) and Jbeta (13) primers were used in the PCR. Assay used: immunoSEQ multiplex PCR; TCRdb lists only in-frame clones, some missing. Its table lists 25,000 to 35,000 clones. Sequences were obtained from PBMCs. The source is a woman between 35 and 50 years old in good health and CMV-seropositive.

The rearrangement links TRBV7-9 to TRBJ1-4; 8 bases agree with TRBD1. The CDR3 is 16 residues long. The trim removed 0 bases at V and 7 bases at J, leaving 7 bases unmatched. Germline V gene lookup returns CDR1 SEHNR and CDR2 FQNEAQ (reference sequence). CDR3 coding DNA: TGTGCCAGCAGCTTAGCGATCCAGGGGGCGGGTGAAAAACTGTTTTTT. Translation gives CASSLAIQGAGEKLFF. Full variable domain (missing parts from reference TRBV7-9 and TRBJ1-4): DTGVSQNPRHKITKRGQNVTFRCDPISEHNRLYWYRQTLGQGPEFLTYFQNEAQLEKSRLLSDRFSAERPKGSFSTLEIQRTEQGDSAMYLCASSLAIQGAGEKLFFGSGTQLSVL.

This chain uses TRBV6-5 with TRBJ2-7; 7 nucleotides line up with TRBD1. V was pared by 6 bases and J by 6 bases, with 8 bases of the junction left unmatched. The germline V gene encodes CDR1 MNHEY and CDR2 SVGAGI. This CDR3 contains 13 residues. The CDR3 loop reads CASRPGTVFEQYF. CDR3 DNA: TGTGCCAGCAGACCCGGGACAGTCTTCGAGCAGTACTTC.

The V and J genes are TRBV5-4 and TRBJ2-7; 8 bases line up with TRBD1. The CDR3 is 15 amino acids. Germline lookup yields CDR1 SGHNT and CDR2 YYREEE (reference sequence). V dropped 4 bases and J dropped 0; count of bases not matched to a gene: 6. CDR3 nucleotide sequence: TGTGCCAGCAGCCCGGACAGGGAGAGCTCCTACGAGCAGTACTTC. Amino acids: CASSPDRESSYEQYF.

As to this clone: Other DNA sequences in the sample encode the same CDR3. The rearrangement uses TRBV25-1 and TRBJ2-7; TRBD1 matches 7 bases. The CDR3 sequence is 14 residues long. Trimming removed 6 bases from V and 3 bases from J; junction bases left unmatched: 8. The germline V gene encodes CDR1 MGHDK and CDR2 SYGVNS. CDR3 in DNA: TGTGCCAGCAGGGGTCGAGGGACAGTCTACGAGCAGTACTTC. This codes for CASRGRGTVYEQYF.

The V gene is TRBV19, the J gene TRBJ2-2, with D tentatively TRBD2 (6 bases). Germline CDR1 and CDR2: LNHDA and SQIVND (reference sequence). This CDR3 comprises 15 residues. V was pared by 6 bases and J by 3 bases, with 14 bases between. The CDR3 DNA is TGTGCCAGTAGAGGCGGGAATGGGGACACCGGGGAGCTGTTTTTT. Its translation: CASRGGNGDTGELFF.

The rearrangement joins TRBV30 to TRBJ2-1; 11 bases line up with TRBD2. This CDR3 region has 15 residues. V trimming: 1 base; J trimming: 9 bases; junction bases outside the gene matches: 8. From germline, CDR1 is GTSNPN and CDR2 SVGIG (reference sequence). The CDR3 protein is CAWSDTSGSIFEQFF. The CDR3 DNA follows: TGTGCCTGGAGTGACACTAGCGGGAGTATCTTTGAGCAGTTCTTC.

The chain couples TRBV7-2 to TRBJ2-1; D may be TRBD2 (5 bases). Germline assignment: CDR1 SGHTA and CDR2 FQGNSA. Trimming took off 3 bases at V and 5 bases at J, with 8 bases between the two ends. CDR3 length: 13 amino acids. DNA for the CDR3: TGTGCCAGCAGCTTCGGGCGGGACAATGAGCAGTTCTTC. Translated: CASSFGRDNEQFF.

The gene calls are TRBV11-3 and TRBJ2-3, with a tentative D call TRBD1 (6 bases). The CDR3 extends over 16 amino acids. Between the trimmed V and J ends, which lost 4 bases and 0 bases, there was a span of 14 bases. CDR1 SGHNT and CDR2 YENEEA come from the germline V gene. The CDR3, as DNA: TGTGCCAGCAGCTCCACAGGGACATCTAGCACAGATACGCAGTATTTT. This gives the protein CASSSTGTSSTDTQYF. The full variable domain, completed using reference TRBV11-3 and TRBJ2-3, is EAGVVQSPRYKIIEKKQPVAFWCNPISGHNTLYWYLQNLGQGPELLIRYENEEAVDDSQLPKDRFSAERLKGVDSTLKIQPAELGDSAVYLCASSSTGTSSTDTQYFGPGTRLTVL.

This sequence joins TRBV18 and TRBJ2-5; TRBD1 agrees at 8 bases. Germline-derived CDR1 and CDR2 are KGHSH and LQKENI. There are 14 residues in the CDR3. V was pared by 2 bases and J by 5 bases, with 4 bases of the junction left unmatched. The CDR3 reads CASSPSGGYETQYF. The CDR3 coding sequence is TGTGCCAGCTCACCATCAGGGGGCTACGAGACCCAGTACTTC. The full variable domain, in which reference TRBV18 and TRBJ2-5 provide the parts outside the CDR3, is NAGVMQNPRHLVRRRGQEARLRCSPMKGHSHVYWYRQLPEEGLKFMVYLQKENIIDESGMPKERFSAEFPKEGPSILRIQQVVRGDSAAYFCASSPSGGYETQYFGPGTRLLVL.

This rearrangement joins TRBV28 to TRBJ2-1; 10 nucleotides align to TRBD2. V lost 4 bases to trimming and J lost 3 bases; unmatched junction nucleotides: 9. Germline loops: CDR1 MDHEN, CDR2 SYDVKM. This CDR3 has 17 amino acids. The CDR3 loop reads CASSSSSSGSGYNEQFF. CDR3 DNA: TGTGCCAGCAGTTCCTCCTCTAGCGGGAGTGGCTACAATGAGCAGTTCTTC.

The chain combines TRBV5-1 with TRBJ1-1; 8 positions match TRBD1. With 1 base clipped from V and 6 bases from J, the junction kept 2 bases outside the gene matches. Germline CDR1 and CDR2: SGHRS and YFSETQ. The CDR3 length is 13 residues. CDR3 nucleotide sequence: TGCGCCAGCAGCTTGACAGGGGGAGCTGAAGCTTTCTTT. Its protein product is CASSLTGGAEAFF.